The present T cell receptor beta chain was sequenced within a study of shared clonotypes between healthy human individuals. Study-wide background: Donors, aged 18 to 49, were a couple of women and a few men.

Study-wide findings and caveats: The represented genetic and exposure-history diversity was limited by the small number of donors.

A word on this clone: Its target is unknown.

Trimming took off 6 bases at V and 4 bases at J, with 7 bases between the two ends. Per germline, CDR1 MRHNA and CDR2 SNTAGT. This CDR3 contains 12 residues. The replicate PCRs on unsorted PBMC were given approximately 300 ng DNA, which is 25,000 to 30,000 T cell genomes. TCRdb keeps only in-frame clones here, not all; method: immunoSEQ multiplex PCR. The sample lists approximately 480,000 clones, roughly 79% occurring once. The sequenced sample was PBMCs. The sequence came from a woman in her thirties or forties in good health. Some clones in this sample may be carry-over from other donors' samples. This chain connects TRBV6-4 to TRBJ2-1; possibly TRBD2 for D (6 bases). CDR3 bases: TGTGCCAGCAGACTAGCATACAATGAGCAGTTCTTC. Its translation: CASRLAYNEQFF.